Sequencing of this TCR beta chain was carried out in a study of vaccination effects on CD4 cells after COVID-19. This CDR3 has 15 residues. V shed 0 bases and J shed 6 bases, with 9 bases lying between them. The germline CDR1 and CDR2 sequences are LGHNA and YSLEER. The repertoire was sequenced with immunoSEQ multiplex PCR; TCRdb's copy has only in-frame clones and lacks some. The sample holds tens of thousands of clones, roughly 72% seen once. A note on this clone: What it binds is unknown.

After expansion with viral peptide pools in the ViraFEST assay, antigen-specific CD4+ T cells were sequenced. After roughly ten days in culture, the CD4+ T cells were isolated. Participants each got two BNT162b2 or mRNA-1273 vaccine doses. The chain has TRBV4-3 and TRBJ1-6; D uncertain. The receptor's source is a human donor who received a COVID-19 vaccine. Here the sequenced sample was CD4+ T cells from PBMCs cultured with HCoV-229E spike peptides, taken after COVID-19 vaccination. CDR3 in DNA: TGCGCCAGCAGCCAAGAGGAGGCAGGTAATTCACCCCTCCACTTT. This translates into CASSQEEAGNSPLHF.